A single sample gave rise to the 21 T cell receptor beta chains below, sequenced in a study of T cell repertoires in cytomegalovirus infection. TCRdb used MiXCR to reprocess the reads, holding one entry per CDR3 protein. There are roughly 730,000 distinct CDR3 sequences in the sample; around a third occur only once, and around a sixth lies in the top ten. These receptors' antigens are unknown. The sequencing used cultured PBMCs, collected from culture after CMV antigen stimulation. Every receptor here comes from a human donor in good health (CMV status not recorded). Some clones in this sample may be carry-over from other donors' samples.

This clonotype was detected a few times. The chain has TRBV7-6 and TRBJ1-6; D is unclear. The V gene lost 8 bases and the J gene lost 10 bases, with 6 bases spanning the gap. Germline V gives CDR1 SGHVS, CDR2 FNYEAQ. This CDR3 region has 10 residues. The CDR3: CASGVSPLHF. The CDR3 nucleotides are TGTGCCAGCGGCGTGTCACCCCTCCACTTT.

This clonotype has only a few counts. The chain employs TRBV4-3 and TRBJ1-4; 9 positions match TRBD1. Germline V lookup: CDR1 LGHNA, CDR2 YSLEER. This CDR3 has 16 amino acids. Trimming at V came to 1 base and at J to 1 base, leaving 1 base not matched to a gene. The CDR3 loop reads CASSQGTGVTNEKLFF. DNA of the CDR3: TGCGCCAGCAGCCAAGGGACAGGGGTAACTAATGAAAAACTGTTTTTT.

This clonotype was seen a single time. J is TRBJ2-1 and V is TRBV6-2 or TRBV6-3; 10 bases fit TRBD2. CDR3 length: 16 amino acids. CDR1 and CDR2 from the germline V gene are MNHEY and SVGEGT. J lost 6 bases, V lost 6 bases, and 11 bases had no gene match. The CDR3 region has the DNA TGTGCCAGCAGCTCCCAAGCGGGGGGGCCCGGCAATGAGCAGTTCTTC. Encoded protein: CASSSQAGGPGNEQFF.

The V call is TRBV12-3 or TRBV12-4, the J call TRBJ2-2; D uncertain. The CDR3 covers 12 residues. V dropped 7 bases and J dropped 1 base, with 4 bases sitting between them. The CDR3 DNA is TGTGCCAGCACCTTGAACACCGGGGAGCTGTTTTTT. Its protein product is CASTLNTGELFF.

The V call is TRBV7-9, the J call TRBJ1-3; D unclear. CDR3 length: 15 residues. Trimming removed 5 bases at V and 1 base at J, with 12 bases between. From germline, CDR1 is SEHNR and CDR2 FQNEAQ (reference sequence). CDR3 nucleotide sequence: TGTGCCAGCAGCCGTCCTAGGCCATCTGGAAACACCATATATTTT. Translating gives CASSRPRPSGNTIYF. Full variable domain (remainder filled in from reference TRBV7-9 and TRBJ1-3): DTGVSQNPRHKITKRGQNVTFRCDPISEHNRLYWYRQTLGQGPEFLTYFQNEAQLEKSRLLSDRFSAERPKGSFSTLEIQRTEQGDSAMYLCASSRPRPSGNTIYFGEGSWLTVV.

This clonotype was found a few times. Here the CDR3 reads CASSYRDGTQYF. The CDR3 nucleotides read TGTGCCAGCAGTTACCGGGACGGTACGCAGTATTTT. The V call is TRBV6-6, the J call TRBJ2-3; D possibly matches TRBD1 or TRBD2 (5 bases each). V lost 2 bases to trimming and J lost 8 bases, with 8 bases between them. The CDR3 contains 12 residues. Per germline, CDR1 MNHNY and CDR2 SVGAGI (reference sequence).

DNA for the CDR3: TGTGCCAGTAGTGTTATGAACACCGGGGAGCTGTTTTTT. Its translation is CASSVMNTGELFF. The chain employs TRBV19 and TRBJ2-2; D is unclear. CDR3 size: 13 residues. The V end lost 5 bases, the J end lost 1 base, and 5 bases lay between the germline ends. Germline CDR1 and CDR2: LNHDA and SQIVND (reference sequence).

This clonotype was seen only a few times. The chain employs TRBV29-1 and TRBJ2-3; TRBD2 might be the D (5 bases). This CDR3 region has 17 residues. V was shortened by 3 bases and J by 0 bases, with 19 bases between the two germline ends. Germline V gives CDR1 SQVTM, CDR2 ANQGSEA. CDR3 in DNA: TGCAGCGTTGATCCCCGGGGATTAGTTGGGAGCACAGATACGCAGTATTTT. This sequence encodes CSVDPRGLVGSTDTQYF.

The rearrangement links TRBV27 to TRBJ1-2; perhaps TRBD1 as D (6 bases). Germline V gene lookup returns CDR1 MNHEY and CDR2 SMNVEV (reference sequence). Trimming removed 3 bases from V and 8 bases from J, with 16 bases in between. CDR3 length: 14 amino acids. The CDR3 is CASSFLQGKRGYTF. CDR3 DNA: TGTGCCAGCAGTTTTCTCCAGGGGAAAAGAGGCTACACCTTC.

The chain joins TRBV20-1 to TRBJ2-7; D possibly corresponds to TRBD1 (5 bases). The CDR3 consists of 14 residues. The ends were cut back, 2 bases at V and 3 bases at J, with 14 bases in the middle. From germline, CDR1 is DFQATT and CDR2 SNEGSKA (reference sequence). The CDR3 DNA is TGCAGTGCTAGAAAGACAGCTGAGATCTACGAGCAGTACTTC. It is translated as CSARKTAEIYEQYF.

The chain joins TRBV18 to TRBJ2-7; 7 positions match TRBD1. J was trimmed by 4 bases and V by 4 bases; bases with no gene match: 16. The CDR3 extends over 17 amino acids. Germline loops: CDR1 KGHSH, CDR2 LQKENI. The CDR3 loop reads CASSLLPVGTAKYEQYF. Written as DNA, the CDR3 is TGTGCCAGCTCACTTCTTCCGGTCGGGACAGCGAAATACGAGCAGTACTTC.

This clonotype was detected a few times. V usage is TRBV7-6 and J usage is TRBJ2-5; D is perhaps TRBD2 (5 bases). V gave up 1 base and J gave up 2 bases, with 14 bases separating them. This CDR3 is built from 16 residues. CDR1 SGHVS and CDR2 FNYEAQ come from the germline V gene. The DNA for the CDR3 is TGTGCCAGCAGCTTAGGATGGGGAGAGACACAAGAGACCCAGTACTTC. Its translation is CASSLGWGETQETQYF.

The genes are TRBV2 and TRBJ2-5; 7 bases are a match to TRBD1. CDR1 is SNHLY and CDR2 is FYNNEI in the germline V gene. V lost 6 bases, J lost 5 bases, and 12 bases stayed unmatched. This CDR3 is 15 amino acids long. The CDR3 loop is CASSLLQGMWETQYF. The CDR3 DNA reads TGTGCCAGCAGCCTACTACAGGGGATGTGGGAGACCCAGTACTTC.

This clonotype was detected once. The chain recombines TRBV5-1 with TRBJ2-7; tentatively, D is TRBD1 or TRBD2 (5 bases each). With 4 bases removed from V and 2 bases from J, the gap between germline ends came to 16 bases. Germline V CDR1 and CDR2: SGHRS, YFSETQ. The CDR3 is 15 residues long. CDR3 DNA sequence: TGCGCCAGCAGCCCCGTCCGGGACCCCACCTACGAGCAGTACTTC. This translates into CASSPVRDPTYEQYF.

J is TRBJ2-2 and V is TRBV7-9; possible D gene TRBD2, 7 bases. Germline CDR1 reads SEHNR; CDR2 reads FQNEAQ (reference sequence). The V gene lost 5 bases and the J gene lost 1 base, with 17 bases spanning the gap. The CDR3 is 17 residues long. Here the CDR3 reads CASSPPGGRENTGELFF. DNA for the CDR3: TGTGCCAGCAGCCCACCGGGGGGCAGGGAGAACACCGGGGAGCTGTTTTTT. The full variable domain, rest sourced from reference TRBV7-9 and TRBJ2-2, is DTGVSQNPRHKITKRGQNVTFRCDPISEHNRLYWYRQTLGQGPEFLTYFQNEAQLEKSRLLSDRFSAERPKGSFSTLEIQRTEQGDSAMYLCASSPPGGRENTGELFFGEGSRLTVL.

The chain joins TRBV4-1 to TRBJ1-6; maybe TRBD1 (6 bases). CDR3 length: 17 amino acids. Trimming cost V 0 bases and J 9 bases, with 18 bases left between them. The V gene's germline CDR1 is MGHRA and CDR2 YSYEKL. As DNA, the CDR3 is TGCGCCAGCAGCCAAGATCGCGACAGGATCAGTGGTTCACCCCTCCACTTT. It specifies CASSQDRDRISGSPLHF.

This clonotype was observed a few times. V usage is TRBV12-5 and J usage is TRBJ2-5, with a possible D match to TRBD2 (6 bases). The CDR3 has 14 amino acids. Trimming removed 3 bases at V and 4 bases at J, with 12 bases between. Germline V CDR1 and CDR2: LGHNT, FRNRAP. The CDR3 loop is CASGLGGDRETQYF. The DNA for the CDR3 is TGTGCTAGTGGTTTAGGCGGGGATCGAGAGACCCAGTACTTC.

This clonotype has only a few counts. V is TRBV12-3 or TRBV12-4 and J is TRBJ1-1; no reliable D call. Trimming pared 5 bases from V and 1 base from J, leaving 11 bases between. This CDR3 is 14 amino acids long. The CDR3 region has the DNA TGTGCCAGCAGTGGTGGGGTACCGAACACTGAAGCTTTCTTT. Its protein is CASSGGVPNTEAFF.

Points on this clonotype: Sequence at one end of the junction differs from germline and may be a read error. This chain links TRBV7-4 with TRBJ2-1; D is unresolved. CDR3 length: 13 residues. In germline, CDR1 is SGHVT, CDR2 SQSDAQ. Here the CDR3 DNA reads TGTGCCAGCAGCTTAGAATCCTGCAATGAGCAGTTCTTC. Protein: CASSLESCNEQFF. Variable domain in full (rest from reference TRBV7-4 and TRBJ2-1): GAGVSQSPRYKVAKRGRDVALRCDSISGHVTLYWYRQTLGQGSEVLTYSQSDAQRDKSGRPSGRFSAERPERSVSTLKIQRTEQGDSAVYLCASSLESCNEQFFGPGTRLTVL.

In this sample, this clonotype turned up many times. The chain couples TRBV7-2 to TRBJ2-3, with D hard to call. With 5 bases removed from V and 4 bases from J, the gap between germline ends came to 7 bases. This CDR3 comprises 12 residues. Germline values: CDR1 SGHTA, CDR2 FQGNSA. In DNA, the CDR3 is TGTGCCAGCAGCGGGGTATCAGATACGCAGTATTTT. It yields the protein CASSGVSDTQYF.

This clonotype has a handful of counts. V usage is TRBV27 and J usage is TRBJ2-7; D unclear. CDR1 is MNHEY, CDR2 SMNVEV, per germline (reference sequence). Trimming cost V 2 bases and J 4 bases, with 9 bases left between them. The CDR3 covers 13 residues. The DNA of the CDR3 is TGTGCCAGCAGTTTACAGGCAGATTACGAGCAGTACTTC. It is translated as CASSLQADYEQYF.